The rows below give T cell receptor beta chains drawn from one sample of a study of monozygotic twins with inflammatory bowel disease. TCRdb re-called the 5' RACE reads; every CDR3 protein appears as one record, without DNA. The table gives about 440,000 distinct CDR3 sequences; the top ten clones make up roughly 2.2% of it. The sample taken for sequencing was blood. The receptors were gathered from a human donor with ulcerative colitis or Crohn's disease, or a healthy co-twin of an affected twin (not recorded which). Each CDR3 is given with its conserved first and last residue. The order of the fields is V gene, J gene, CDR3 length, CDR3 protein.

TRBV12-3/TRBV12-4	TRBJ1-1	13	CASSFFLNTEAFF
TRBV5-1	TRBJ1-1	13	CASRGTDNTEAFF
TRBV7-3	TRBJ2-2	19	CASSLIPMGMGANTGELFF
TRBV12-3/TRBV12-4	TRBJ2-3	14	CASSSAGPTDTQYF
TRBV7-9	TRBJ1-1	13	CASRLYSNTEAFF
TRBV7-7	TRBJ2-1	18	CASSLGGASGGSYNEQFF
TRBV4-3	TRBJ2-1	17	CASSPILSGSFGNEQFF
TRBV29-1	TRBJ2-7	14	CSVASQGSSHEQYF
TRBV10-3	TRBJ2-3	13	CAISEAGGDTQYF
TRBV28	TRBJ2-5	13	CASRTGGQETQYF
TRBV29-1	TRBJ1-1	12	CSVDVANTEAFF
TRBV29-1	TRBJ2-1	14	CSVEAGSSYNEQFF
TRBV6-1	TRBJ1-1	14	CASTSYSVNTEAFF
TRBV5-1	TRBJ1-1	14	CASSDPRLNTEAFF
TRBV5-1	TRBJ2-7	13	CASRWTNSYEQYF
TRBV7-3	TRBJ1-2	16	CASSGVERQGGYGYTF